Reported below is one TCR beta chain. The sample belongs to a study of cytomegalovirus exposure and HLA in healthy donors. Sequenced by immunoSEQ multiplex PCR; TCRdb stores in-frame clones only, minus some. This table holds 130,000 to 150,000 clones, about nine tenths found once. This TCR was sampled from a woman in her twenties or thirties in good health and CMV-seropositive. Sequences were obtained from PBMCs.

The CDR3 region is CASSLGTLPNEQFF. The CDR3 DNA is TGTGCCAGCAGTCTAGGGACACTGCCCAATGAGCAGTTCTTC. This rearrangement joins TRBV28 to TRBJ2-1, with D maybe TRBD1 (6 bases). The length of the CDR3 is 14 residues. Trimming took off 5 bases at V and 6 bases at J, with 14 bases between the two ends. Germline values: CDR1 MDHEN, CDR2 SYDVKM.